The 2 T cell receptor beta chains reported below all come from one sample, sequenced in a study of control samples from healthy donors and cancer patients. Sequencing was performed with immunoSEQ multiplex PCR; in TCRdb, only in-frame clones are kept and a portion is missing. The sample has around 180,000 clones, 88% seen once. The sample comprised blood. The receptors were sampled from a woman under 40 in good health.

CDR3 amino acids: CASSATLGSYNEQFF. DNA for the CDR3: TGTGCCAGCAGCGCCACACTAGGATCCTACAATGAGCAGTTCTTC. The J gene is TRBJ2-1, the V gene TRBV5-6, with D possibly being TRBD2 (5 bases). Germline CDR1 and CDR2: SGHDT and YYEEEE. This CDR3 has 15 amino acids. V was shortened by 4 bases and J by 1 base, with 12 bases between the two germline ends.

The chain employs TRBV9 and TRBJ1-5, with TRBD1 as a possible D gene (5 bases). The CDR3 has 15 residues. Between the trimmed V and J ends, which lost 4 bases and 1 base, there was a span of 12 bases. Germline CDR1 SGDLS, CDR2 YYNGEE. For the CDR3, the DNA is TGTGCCAGCAGCCCGGGGGGGGGAAGCAATCAGCCCCAGCATTTT. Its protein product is CASSPGGGSNQPQHF.